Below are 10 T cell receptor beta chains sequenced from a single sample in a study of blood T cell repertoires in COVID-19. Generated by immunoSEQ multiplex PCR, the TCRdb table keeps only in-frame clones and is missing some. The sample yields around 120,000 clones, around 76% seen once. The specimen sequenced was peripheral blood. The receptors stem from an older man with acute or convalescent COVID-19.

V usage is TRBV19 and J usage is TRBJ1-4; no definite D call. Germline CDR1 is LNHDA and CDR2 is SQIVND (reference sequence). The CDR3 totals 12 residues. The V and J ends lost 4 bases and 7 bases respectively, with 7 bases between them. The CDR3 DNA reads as TGTGCCAGTAGTAAGATCGGTGAAAAACTGTTTTTT. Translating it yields CASSKIGEKLFF.

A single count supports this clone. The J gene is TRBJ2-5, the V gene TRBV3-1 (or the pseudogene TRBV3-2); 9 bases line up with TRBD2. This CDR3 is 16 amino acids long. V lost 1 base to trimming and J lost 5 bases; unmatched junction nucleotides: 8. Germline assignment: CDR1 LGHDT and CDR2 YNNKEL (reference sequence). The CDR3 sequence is CASSQGGGGGAETQYF. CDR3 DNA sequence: TGTGCCAGCAGCCAAGGAGGGGGCGGGGGGGCGGAGACCCAGTACTTC.

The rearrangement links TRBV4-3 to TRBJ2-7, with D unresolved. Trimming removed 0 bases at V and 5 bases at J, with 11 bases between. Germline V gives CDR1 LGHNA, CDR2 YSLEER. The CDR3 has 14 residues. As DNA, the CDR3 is TGCGCCAGCAGCCAAGATATGTCAGTGGACGAGCAGTACTTC. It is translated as CASSQDMSVDEQYF.

CDR3 amino acids: CASSPDREWPTQHF. The DNA for the CDR3 is TGTGCCAGCAGCCCAGACAGGGAATGGCCGACCCAGCATTTT. This sequence joins TRBV7-2 and TRBJ1-5; 7 bases align to TRBD1. V was pared by 5 bases and J by 11 bases, with 12 bases of the junction left unmatched. Germline values: CDR1 SGHTA, CDR2 FQGNSA. The CDR3 consists of 14 residues.

The CDR3 nucleotides read TGTGCCAGTAGTGCCAGGGTTTGGAATTCACCCCTCCACTTT. Protein: CASSARVWNSPLHF. The chain employs TRBV19 and TRBJ1-6; D possibly corresponds to TRBD1 (5 bases). Trimming removed 5 bases at V and 7 bases at J, with 12 bases between. This CDR3 contains 14 residues. Germline values: CDR1 LNHDA, CDR2 SQIVND (reference sequence).

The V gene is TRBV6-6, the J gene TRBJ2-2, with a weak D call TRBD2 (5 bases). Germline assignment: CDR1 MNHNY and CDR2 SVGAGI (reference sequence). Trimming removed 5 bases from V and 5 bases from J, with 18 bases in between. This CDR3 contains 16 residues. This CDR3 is CASSLQRNRGTGELFF. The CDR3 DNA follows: TGTGCCAGCAGTCTTCAAAGGAACAGAGGGACCGGGGAGCTGTTTTTT.

In DNA, the CDR3 is TGTGCCAGCAGCGTAGTCGGGACAGGGGAATTGGCCGGGGAGCTGTTTTTT. It encodes CASSVVGTGELAGELFF. This rearrangement joins TRBV9 to TRBJ2-2; 10 bases align to TRBD1. Germline CDR1 and CDR2: SGDLS and YYNGEE. The CDR3 covers 17 residues. J lost 6 bases, V lost 0 bases, and 8 bases had no gene match. Together with reference TRBV9 and TRBJ2-2, the CDR3 gives the full variable domain: DSGVTQTPKHLITATGQRVTLRCSPRSGDLSVYWYQQSLDQGLQFLIQYYNGEERAKGNILERFSAQQFPDLHSELNLSSLELGDSALYFCASSVVGTGELAGELFFGEGSRLTVL.

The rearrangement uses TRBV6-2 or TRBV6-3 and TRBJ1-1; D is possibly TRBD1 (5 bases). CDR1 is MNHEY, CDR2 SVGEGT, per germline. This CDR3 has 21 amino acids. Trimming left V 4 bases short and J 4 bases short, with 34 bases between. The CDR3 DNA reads TGTGCCAGCAGTTCACTCTCTATACCCCTCGGACATCGCGGAATAGGCACTGAAGCTTTCTTT. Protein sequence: CASSSLSIPLGHRGIGTEAFF.

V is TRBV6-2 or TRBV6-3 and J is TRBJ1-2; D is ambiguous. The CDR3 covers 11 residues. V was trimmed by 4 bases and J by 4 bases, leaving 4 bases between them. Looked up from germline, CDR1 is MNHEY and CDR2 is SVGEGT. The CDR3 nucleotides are TGTGCCAGCAGTTTCCGCTATGGCTACACCTTC. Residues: CASSFRYGYTF.

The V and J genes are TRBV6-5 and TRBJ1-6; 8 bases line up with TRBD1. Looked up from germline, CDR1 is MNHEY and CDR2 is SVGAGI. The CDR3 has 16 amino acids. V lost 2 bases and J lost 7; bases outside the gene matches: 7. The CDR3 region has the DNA TGTGCCAGCAGTTACAGTGGACAGGGTGTAAATTCACCCCTCCACTTT. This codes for CASSYSGQGVNSPLHF.